The rows below give T cell receptor delta chains drawn from one sample of a study of Vδ1+ human thymocytes. TCRdb reprocessed the multiplex PCR reads using CATT. The table records some 25,000 delta-chain clones, 7.4% of them present only once. Material for sequencing was Vdelta1+ gamma-delta thymocytes from the thymus. The receptor set was obtained from a girl under three years old who had congenital heart surgery. The CDR3 runs from the conserved cysteine through the conserved F or W. D genes are given only for firm matches. Part of the rows lack a size; the others show once, few, many or a class for expanded clones.

d_call: TRDD3; clone_size: .; v_call: TRDV1; j_call: TRDJ1; cdr3_nt: TGTGCTCTTGGGGAACAGGGGGTGGGGGACCCCCCCTCAATGGGCGATAAACTCATCTTT; cdr3_aa: CALGEQGVGDPPSMGDKLIF
d_call: .; clone_size: .; v_call: TRDV1; j_call: TRDJ1; cdr3_nt: TGTGCTCTTGGGGAACTAGTAGTATTCCGCTTTTCACTCGATAAACTCATCTTT; cdr3_aa: CALGELVVFRFSLDKLIF
d_call: .; clone_size: .; v_call: TRDV1; j_call: TRDJ1; cdr3_nt: TGTGCTCTTGGGGAACTAGAGTCACGTTCTGACTGGGCCGATAAACTCATCTTT; cdr3_aa: CALGELESRSDWADKLIF
d_call: TRDD3; clone_size: .; v_call: TRDV1; j_call: TRDJ1; cdr3_nt: TGTGCTCTTGGGGAAAGGCCTTCCTACTTCTACTGGGGGATACCCGATAAACTCATCTTT; cdr3_aa: CALGERPSYFYWGIPDKLIF
d_call: .; clone_size: few; v_call: TRDV1; j_call: TRDJ1; cdr3_nt: TGTGCTCTTGGGGTCGGGGTTAGGGCCGGGGGTTACACCGATAAACTCATCTTT; cdr3_aa: CALGVGVRAGGYTDKLIF
d_call: TRDD3; clone_size: .; v_call: TRDV1; j_call: TRDJ1; cdr3_nt: TGTGCTCTTGAGGAAAGCGGAAGTACTGGGGGATATACCGATAAACTCATCTTT; cdr3_aa: CALEESGSTGGYTDKLIF
d_call: TRDD3; clone_size: .; v_call: TRDV1; j_call: TRDJ1; cdr3_nt: TGTGCTCTAAAGCTGGGGGATTTAATAGTCACCGATAAACTCATCTTT; cdr3_aa: CALKLGDLIVTDKLIF
d_call: TRDD3; clone_size: few; v_call: TRDV1; j_call: TRDJ1; cdr3_nt: TGTGCTCTTGGGAATCCTCCTAAATCAGCTCTGGGGGATCGCGACACCGATAAACTCATCTTT; cdr3_aa: CALGNPPKSALGDRDTDKLIF
d_call: TRDD3; clone_size: .; v_call: TRDV1; j_call: TRDJ2; cdr3_nt: TGTGCTCTTGGGGACCTAAGGGGGGCCGGGGGATACGTCTTGACAGCACAACTCTTCTTT; cdr3_aa: CALGDLRGAGGYVLTAQLFF
d_call: TRDD3; clone_size: .; v_call: TRDV2; j_call: TRDJ1; cdr3_nt: TGTGCCCGTGACACATACCCATCATCGTTCATCCTGTACTGGGGGGACGATAAACTCATCTTT; cdr3_aa: CARDTYPSSFILYWGDDKLIF
d_call: TRDD3; clone_size: few; v_call: TRDV1; j_call: TRDJ1; cdr3_nt: TGTGCTCTTGGGGAACGGACCCTGGGGGATACTTGGGAGCGCACCGATAAACTCATCTTT; cdr3_aa: CALGERTLGDTWERTDKLIF
d_call: TRDD3; clone_size: few; v_call: TRDV1; j_call: TRDJ1; cdr3_nt: TGTGCTCTTGGGACCCCTTCCGTTGTTTGGGGGATTTCAAACACCGATAAACTCATCTTT; cdr3_aa: CALGTPSVVWGISNTDKLIF
d_call: TRDD3; clone_size: few; v_call: TRDV1; j_call: TRDJ1; cdr3_nt: TGTGCTCTTGGGGAACTAACCCTTCGGGTGGGGGGATACTCAAGTTTGGTCGATAAACTCATCTTT; cdr3_aa: CALGELTLRVGGYSSLVDKLIF
d_call: TRDD3; clone_size: .; v_call: TRDV2; j_call: TRDJ3; cdr3_nt: TGTGCCTGCGACCTTGTATACTGGGGGATACGTAAGACCTACACCCGACAGATGTTTTTC; cdr3_aa: CACDLVYWGIRKTYTRQMFF
d_call: .; clone_size: few; v_call: TRDV1; j_call: TRDJ1; cdr3_nt: TGTGCTCTTGGGGAACTAACCCCGGATATGACCCCTATAATGACCGATAAACTCATCTTT; cdr3_aa: CALGELTPDMTPIMTDKLIF
d_call: .; clone_size: few; v_call: TRDV1; j_call: TRDJ1; cdr3_nt: TGTGCTCTTGGGTACGGAGCCTTCCTACACTTCTGGGGGATCTCGGGCAAACTCATCTTT; cdr3_aa: CALGYGAFLHFWGISGKLIF
d_call: .; clone_size: .; v_call: TRDV1; j_call: TRDJ1; cdr3_nt: TGTGCTCTTGGGGGGTTCCTGCCCAATGGGGATAAACTCATCTTT; cdr3_aa: CALGGFLPNGDKLIF
d_call: .; clone_size: few; v_call: TRDV1; j_call: TRDJ1; cdr3_nt: TGTGCTCTTGGGGAACCCCTTCCTGGCTGGGGGAGCTTGTACACCGATAAACTCATCTTT; cdr3_aa: CALGEPLPGWGSLYTDKLIF
d_call: .; clone_size: .; v_call: TRDV1; j_call: TRDJ1; cdr3_nt: TGTGCTCTTGGGGTTTTGCTCCGTCCCCGATACGCGTGGCCGTACACCGATAAACTCATCTTT; cdr3_aa: CALGVLLRPRYAWPYTDKLIF
d_call: TRDD2; clone_size: .; v_call: TRDV1; j_call: TRDJ1; cdr3_nt: TGTGCTCTTGGGGACTTCTTCCTACTCTCCGGGGGGAGCACCGATAAACTCATCTTT; cdr3_aa: CALGDFFLLSGGSTDKLIF
d_call: .; clone_size: few; v_call: TRDV1; j_call: TRDJ1; cdr3_nt: TGTGCTCTTGTTATTGAGATGGCCGATAAACTCATCTTT; cdr3_aa: CALVIEMADKLIF
d_call: .; clone_size: few; v_call: TRDV1; j_call: TRDJ1; cdr3_nt: TGTGCTCTTGGGGACCTTCTCAACACCGATAAACTCATCTTT; cdr3_aa: CALGDLLNTDKLIF
d_call: TRDD3; clone_size: .; v_call: TRDV1; j_call: TRDJ1; cdr3_nt: TGTGCTCTTGGGGAACAGTCGCCTGACTGGGGAGAGACCGATAAACTCATCTTT; cdr3_aa: CALGEQSPDWGETDKLIF
d_call: TRDD3; clone_size: .; v_call: TRDV1; j_call: TRDJ1; cdr3_nt: TGTGCTCTTGCCGTCCTGGGGGATCGGCCGCGTCTTAAACTCATCTTT; cdr3_aa: CALAVLGDRPRLKLIF
d_call: .; clone_size: .; v_call: TRDV1; j_call: TRDJ1; cdr3_nt: TGTGCTCTTGGGGAACTAGGGGGCTTCCCGAACACCGATAAACTCATCTTT; cdr3_aa: CALGELGGFPNTDKLIF
d_call: .; clone_size: few; v_call: TRDV1; j_call: TRDJ1; cdr3_nt: TGTGCTCTTGGGGAACTTACCGGGGAGGCGCGTATCAATAAACTCATCTTT; cdr3_aa: CALGELTGEARINKLIF
d_call: .; clone_size: .; v_call: TRDV1; j_call: TRDJ1; cdr3_nt: TGTGCTCTTGGGGAACTGGCCCACCCTTGGGGACCGTACACCGATAAACTCATCTTT; cdr3_aa: CALGELAHPWGPYTDKLIF
d_call: TRDD2; clone_size: .; v_call: TRDV1; j_call: TRDJ1; cdr3_nt: TGTGCTCTTGGGCTAGAGAGCCTTCCTATACGCATATGGACCGATAAACTCATCTTT; cdr3_aa: CALGLESLPIRIWTDKLIF